This TCR beta chain appears in the sequencing data of a study of shared clonotypes between healthy human individuals. Overall study: Each donor's CD4 naive and CD4 memory cells filled three plates apiece, CD8 naive two, and CD8 memory one.

Concerning this clone: Its antigen is unknown.

Cells designated naive CD8 were CD45RO-negative and were positively selected for CCR7, with terminally differentiated effector memory CD45RA+ cells excluded. Per germline, CDR1 SGHDT and CDR2 YYEEEE. The CDR3 has 13 amino acids. The ends lost 4 bases at V and 5 bases at J; junction bases unmatched: 5. Findings and limits, study-wide: Clonotypes which were not shared had lower generation probabilities than clonotypes that all four donors shared. The rarefaction results pointed to incomplete sorted-subset sequencing despite large depth.

Using immunoSEQ multiplex PCR, the repertoire was profiled, and TCRdb retains in-frame clones only, with some absent. The repertoire holds about 2 million clones, over 85% seen once, with 0.95% to 1.5% in the top ten. The chain uses TRBV5-6 and TRBJ2-7; 8 bases map to TRBD1. The sequence was obtained from a man in his late teens or twenties in good health. The sequenced material came from naive CD8+ T cells sorted from blood. This CDR3 reads CASSQRTGNEQYF. The DNA of the CDR3 is TGTGCCAGCAGCCAAAGGACAGGGAACGAGCAGTACTTC.